This TCR beta chain came from a study of blood T cells in healthy people across ages. Study at large: Template switching caught about one barcoded beta molecule for each two T cells. Study conclusions and caveats: Measured against age, TCR beta diversity per million T cells decreased in a roughly linear manner. As naive T cell percentage varied, TCR beta diversity correlated strongly with it. Donors of long life had a larger count of naive CD4+ cells and greater diversity than aged donors.

This clonotype was picked up one time. Its antigen remains unknown. This CDR3 spans 13 amino acids. J was trimmed by 5 bases and V by 7 bases; bases with no gene match: 7. Germline CDR1 reads SNHLY; CDR2 reads FYNNEI. The use of a sample-barcoded 5' primer and a J-beta primer mix characterized a second PCR of roughly 6 to 11 cycles. Each CDR3 protein gets one entry after TCRdb re-called the 5' RACE reads with MiXCR. This sample has 800,000 or so distinct CDR3 sequences; around 50% occur once, and the top ten carry over 15%. Sequenced sample: blood. V and J are TRBV2 and TRBJ2-5; 7 bases match TRBD1. The receptor was isolated from an older man in good health. DNA for the CDR3: TGTGCCAGCACCTCAACAGGGGCGGAGACCCAGTACTTC. The encoded protein is CASTSTGAETQYF. Together with reference TRBV2 and TRBJ2-5, the CDR3 gives the full variable domain: EPEVTQTPSHQVTQMGQEVILRCVPISNHLYFYWYRQILGQKVEFLVSFYNNEISEKSEIFDDQFSVERPDGSNFTLKIRSTKLEDSAMYFCASTSTGAETQYFGPGTRLLVL.